This T cell receptor beta chain was captured in a study of blood T cell repertoires in COVID-19. Study information: T cells, B-cell-depleted T cells, or PBMCs provided the cDNA or gDNA that served as material.

The CDR3 is made up of 12 amino acids. V was pared by 10 bases and J by 2 bases, with 11 bases between. The germline gives CDR1 MNHEY, CDR2 SVGAGI. Clones were read by immunoSEQ multiplex PCR, and TCRdb kept only the in-frame ones, dropping some. Of some 390,000 clones listed, approximately 91% are singletons. Sequences were obtained from peripheral blood. This chain links TRBV6-5 with TRBJ1-2, with D perhaps TRBD1 (5 bases). The receptor comes from a woman between 35 and 50 years old with COVID-19, enrolled during active disease. The CDR3 region has the DNA TGTGCCACACAGGATTTAAACTATGGCTACACCTTC. It specifies CATQDLNYGYTF.